Sequencing of this T cell receptor beta chain was carried out in a study of shared clonotypes between healthy human individuals. Study-level findings and limits: Approximately 4.5% was the fraction of naive CD4 clonotypes found shared across four donors.

Method: immunoSEQ multiplex PCR; TCRdb's copy keeps in-frame clones and lacks some. Of under 200,000 clones listed, 90% to 95% are singletons. About this clone: Its specificity is unknown.

The TCR was taken from a woman in her twenties or thirties in good health. Sequences were obtained from naive CD4+ T cells sorted from blood. Documented subset: CD45RA+ positively selected.

Written as DNA, the CDR3 is TGTGCCACCAGCAGAGATAGGGGCCCAAACATTCAGTACTTC. It yields the protein CATSRDRGPNIQYF. The chain links TRBV15 to TRBJ2-4; possibly TRBD1 for D (5 bases). Germline lookup yields CDR1 LNHNV and CDR2 YYDKDF (reference sequence). The CDR3 is 14 amino acids. V lost 0 bases to trimming and J lost 6 bases, with 9 bases between them.